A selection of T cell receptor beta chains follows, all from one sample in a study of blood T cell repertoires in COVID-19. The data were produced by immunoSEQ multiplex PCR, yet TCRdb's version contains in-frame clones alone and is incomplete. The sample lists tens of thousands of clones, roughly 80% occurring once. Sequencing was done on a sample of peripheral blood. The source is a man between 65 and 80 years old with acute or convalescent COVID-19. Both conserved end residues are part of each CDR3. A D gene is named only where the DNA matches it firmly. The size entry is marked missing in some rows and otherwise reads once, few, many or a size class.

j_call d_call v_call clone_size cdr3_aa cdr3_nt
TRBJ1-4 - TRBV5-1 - CASGPGGATNEKLFF TGCGCCAGCGGCCCCGGGGGGGCGACTAATGAAAAACTGTTTTTT
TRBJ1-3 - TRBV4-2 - CASSQDSIRQRSGNTIYF TGTGCCAGCAGCCAAGATTCCATCCGACAACGCTCTGGAAACACCATATATTTT
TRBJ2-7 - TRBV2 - CASTMTRYEQYF TGTGCCAGCACTATGACACGTTACGAGCAGTACTTC
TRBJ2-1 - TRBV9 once CASSPRLIYNEQFF TGTGCCAGCAGCCCACGACTGATCTACAATGAGCAGTTCTTC
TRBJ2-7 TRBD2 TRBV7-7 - CASSSETSGRVRHEQYF TGTGCCAGCAGCTCTGAGACTAGCGGGAGGGTGAGGCACGAGCAGTACTTC
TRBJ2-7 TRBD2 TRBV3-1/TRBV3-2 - CASKFGTSAYEQYF TGTGCCAGCAAGTTCGGAACTAGCGCATACGAGCAGTACTTC
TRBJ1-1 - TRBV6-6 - CASSTSVSTEAFF TGTGCCAGCAGCACCTCGGTCTCCACTGAAGCTTTCTTT
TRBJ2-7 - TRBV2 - CASSDGRRPYEQYF TGTGCCAGCAGTGACGGCAGGCGACCCTACGAGCAGTACTTC
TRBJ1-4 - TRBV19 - CASSISGDTNEKLFF TGTGCCAGTAGTATTAGCGGAGATACTAATGAAAAACTGTTTTTT
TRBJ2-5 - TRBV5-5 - CASTALFRETQYF TGTGCCAGCACCGCTTTGTTCAGGGAGACCCAGTACTTC
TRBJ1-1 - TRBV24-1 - CATRDPTGNTEAFF TGTGCCACCAGGGATCCAACAGGGAACACTGAAGCTTTCTTT
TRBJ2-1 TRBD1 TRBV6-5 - CASSSDGQGVTQFF TGTGCCAGCAGTTCAGACGGACAGGGAGTTACGCAGTTCTTC
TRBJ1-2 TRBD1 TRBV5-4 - CASSLDRGYGYTF TGTGCCAGCAGCTTGGACAGGGGGTATGGCTACACCTTC
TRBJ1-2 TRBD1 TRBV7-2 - CASSLDGTGGYGYTF TGTGCCAGCAGCTTAGATGGGACAGGGGGTTATGGCTACACCTTC
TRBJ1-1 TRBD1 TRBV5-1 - CASSLTGQGVTEAFF TGCGCCAGCAGCTTGACGGGACAGGGGGTGACTGAAGCTTTCTTT
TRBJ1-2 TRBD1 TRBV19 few CASSVTGYDYGYTF TGTGCCAGTAGTGTGACAGGGTATGACTATGGCTACACCTTC
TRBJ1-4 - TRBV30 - CAWSRGEKLFF TGTGCCTGGAGTAGGGGTGAAAAACTGTTTTTT
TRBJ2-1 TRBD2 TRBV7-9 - CASSLLGLAGPYNEQFF TGTGCCAGCAGCTTATTGGGGCTAGCGGGACCTTACAATGAGCAGTTCTTC
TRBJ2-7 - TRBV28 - CASSSLIYYEQYF TGTGCCAGCAGTTCATTAATCTACTACGAGCAGTACTTC
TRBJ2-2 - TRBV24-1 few CATSDLTGLNTGELFF TGTGCCACCAGTGACCTCACAGGGCTGAACACCGGGGAGCTGTTTTTT
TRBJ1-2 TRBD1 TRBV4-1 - CASSQNSGQHTSLYGYTF TGCGCCAGCAGCCAAAATTCGGGACAGCATACCAGCCTTTATGGCTACACCTTC
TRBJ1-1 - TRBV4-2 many CASSQVRSGVGNTEAFF TGTGCCAGCAGCCAAGTCCGATCGGGGGTAGGGAACACTGAAGCTTTCTTT
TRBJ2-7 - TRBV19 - CASSIDRYYEQYF TGTGCCAGTAGTATAGACAGATACTACGAGCAGTACTTC
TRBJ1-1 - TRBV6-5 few CASSYQKTVLEAFF TGTGCCAGCAGTTACCAGAAGACAGTTCTAGAAGCTTTCTTT
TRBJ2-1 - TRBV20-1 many CSASSGGGANEQFF TGCAGTGCTAGTTCCGGAGGAGGTGCGAATGAGCAGTTCTTC
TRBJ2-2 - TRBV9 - CASSVVRDGELFF TGTGCCAGCAGCGTAGTCAGGGACGGGGAGCTGTTTTTT
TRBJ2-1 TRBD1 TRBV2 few CASNGQGLNNEQFF TGTGCCAGCAATGGACAGGGGTTAAACAATGAGCAGTTCTTC
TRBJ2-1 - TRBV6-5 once CASNYNPRENEQFF TGTGCCAGCAATTATAACCCGAGGGAAAATGAGCAGTTCTTC
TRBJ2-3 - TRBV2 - CASSEQLSTDTQYF TGTGCCAGCAGTGAACAGTTGAGCACAGATACGCAGTATTTT
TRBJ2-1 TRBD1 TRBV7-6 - CASSSPDRGPWEQFF TGTGCCAGCAGTTCCCCGGACAGGGGGCCCTGGGAGCAGTTCTTC
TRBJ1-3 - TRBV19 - CASTAGPVQSSGNTIYF TGTGCCAGTACCGCGGGTCCCGTACAGAGCTCTGGAAACACCATATATTTT
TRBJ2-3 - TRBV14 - CASSRFLSGLPTDTQYF TGTGCCAGCTCCCGCTTCTTATCAGGACTCCCCACAGATACGCAGTATTTT
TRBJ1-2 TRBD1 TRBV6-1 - CASSEASTVVGQGSPNYGYTF TGTGCCAGCAGTGAAGCTAGTACGGTGGTGGGACAGGGGAGCCCTAACTATGGCTACACCTTC
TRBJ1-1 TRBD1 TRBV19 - CASSTTDRVNTEAFF TGTGCCAGTAGTACCACGGACAGGGTCAACACTGAAGCTTTCTTT
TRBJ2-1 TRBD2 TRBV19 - CASEVSGLAGRDEQFF TGTGCCAGCGAAGTATCCGGACTAGCGGGAAGAGATGAGCAGTTCTTC
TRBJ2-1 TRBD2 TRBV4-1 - CASSLDGRSSYNEQFF TGCGCCAGCAGCCTTGACGGGAGGAGCTCCTACAATGAGCAGTTCTTC
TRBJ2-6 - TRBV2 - CASSDTGFSSLGANVLTF TGTGCCAGCAGCGATACAGGGTTCTCCTCTCTGGGGGCCAACGTCCTGACTTTC
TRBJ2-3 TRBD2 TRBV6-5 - CASSYLGGVRDTQYF TGTGCCAGCAGTTACTTGGGAGGGGTAAGGGATACGCAGTATTTT
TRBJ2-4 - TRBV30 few CAWSIGRGAKNIQYF TGTGCCTGGAGTATAGGGAGGGGGGCCAAAAACATTCAGTACTTC
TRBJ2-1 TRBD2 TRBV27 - CASSPLAGVHNEQFF TGTGCCAGCAGTCCGTTAGCGGGAGTGCACAATGAGCAGTTCTTC
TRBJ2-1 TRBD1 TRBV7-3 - CASSLQPQGDEQFF TGTGCCAGCAGCTTACAGCCCCAGGGGGATGAGCAGTTCTTC
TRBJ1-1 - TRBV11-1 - CASSSRREAFF TGTGCCAGCAGCTCGAGAAGGGAGGCTTTCTTT
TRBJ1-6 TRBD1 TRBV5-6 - CASSNLDRANSPLHF TGTGCCAGCAGCAATTTGGACAGGGCTAATTCACCCCTCCACTTT
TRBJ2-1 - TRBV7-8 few CASSKLGSDEQFF TGTGCCAGCAGTAAACTAGGGTCGGATGAGCAGTTCTTC